This T cell receptor beta chain was identified in a study of blood T cell repertoires in COVID-19. Study in general: The United States, Italy and Spain supplied acute and convalescent COVID-19 samples. T cells, B-cell-depleted T cells, or PBMCs provided the cDNA or gDNA that served as material.

Authors' processing steps: Nucleated cell number was recorded as an estimate derived from reference gene primer amplification. Using immunoSEQ multiplex PCR, the repertoire was profiled, and TCRdb retains in-frame clones only, with some absent. V and J calls and clone size are those listed in that table; D and trimming were worked out from the DNA. The sample has fewer than 130,000 clones, approximately 69% seen once. Remarks on this clone: Given a much more abundant clone one base away, this may be a read error. Other DNA sequences in this specimen translate into the identical CDR3.

The junction had 9 bases not matched to a gene; V was cut back by 4 bases and J by 4 bases. This CDR3 is 16 amino acids long. CDR1 is SGHTA and CDR2 is FQGNSA in the germline V gene. This TCR came from a man of 80 years or more with acute or convalescent COVID-19. The sequenced sample consisted of peripheral blood. The chain recombines TRBV7-2 with TRBJ2-7; 11 positions match TRBD2. The CDR3 DNA follows: TGTGCCAGCAGCTCTGCGGGACTAGCGGCGGGGTACGAGCAGTACTTC. It codes for CASSSAGLAAGYEQYF.